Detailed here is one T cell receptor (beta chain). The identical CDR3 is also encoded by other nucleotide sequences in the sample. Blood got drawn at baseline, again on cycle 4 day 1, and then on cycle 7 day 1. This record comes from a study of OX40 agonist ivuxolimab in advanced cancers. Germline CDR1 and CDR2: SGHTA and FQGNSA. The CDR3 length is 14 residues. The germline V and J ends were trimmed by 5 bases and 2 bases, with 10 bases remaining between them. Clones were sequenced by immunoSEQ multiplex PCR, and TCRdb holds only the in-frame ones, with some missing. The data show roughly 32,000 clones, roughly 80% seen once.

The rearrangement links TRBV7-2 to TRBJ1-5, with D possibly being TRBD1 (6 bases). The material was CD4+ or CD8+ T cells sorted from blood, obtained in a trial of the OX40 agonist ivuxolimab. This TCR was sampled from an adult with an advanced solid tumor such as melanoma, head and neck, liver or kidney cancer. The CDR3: CASSPGAGNQPQHF. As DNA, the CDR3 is TGTGCCAGCAGCCCAGGGGCCGGCAATCAGCCCCAGCATTTT.